This T cell receptor (beta chain) was identified during a study of monozygotic twins with inflammatory bowel disease. Each CDR3 protein gets one entry in TCRdb, which reprocessed the 5' RACE reads and gives no DNA. This sample contains approximately 400,000 distinct CDR3 sequences. The sequencing sample was made of blood. The TCR was taken from a human donor with ulcerative colitis or Crohn's disease, or a healthy co-twin of an affected twin (not recorded which).

The CDR3 spells CASIGGQNTGELFF. The rearrangement links TRBV19 to TRBJ2-2; checking the TCRdb D call of TRBD1 is not possible without DNA. Germline loops: CDR1 LNHDA, CDR2 SQIVND (reference sequence). The CDR3 is 14 residues long.